This TCR beta chain derives from a study of early T cells in non-severe SARS-CoV-2 infection (dated by TCRdb to the early 2020s). Looking at the study overall: TCR sequencing used bulk RNA from unsorted whole blood, so alpha and beta chains could not be paired. General study outcomes and caveats: Matching against VDJdb was skewed toward anti-spike CD8 responses, likely underestimated virus-specific expansions, and missed private and CD4 specificities.

Preparation of the library involved 5' RACE. The instrument given in TCRdb is NextSeq 500. In the TCR library protocol, unique molecular identifiers were attached to individual cDNA molecules to correct for PCR bias and sequencing error. Both TCR alpha and beta chains were sequenced, and tight co-correlation was observed between alpha and beta sequence abundances in each sample. Per the authors' processing: Decombinator V4 was used to annotate the V gene, J gene and CDR3 of the TCR sequences. TCRs were defined as expanded if a significant change between any two time points was detected under a Poisson model with p below 0.0001. Abundances of TCRs were expressed as counts per million after normalisation to the total number of TCRs sequenced in each sample. TRAV1-2 paired with TRAJ12, TRAJ20 or TRAJ33 defined MAIT TCRs, while TRAV10 paired with TRAJ18 defined iNKT TCRs. A search of VDJdb, accessed on 1 November 2021, was run for TCRs annotated to CMV, EBV and SARS-CoV-2, with TCRs annotated for multiple antigens excluded. The raw public reads went through TCRdb reprocessing: fastp at Q25, MiXCR clone calling, in-frame beta chains kept. When rows share a CDR3 protein, they turn into one entry using the most common DNA and genes. Here the V and J calls rest on TCRdb's processing, not on the authors' analysis. This sample lists 88,000 or so distinct CDR3 sequences; about 15% were detected once. 5.5% of the sample belongs to the ten largest clones.

In the germline V gene, CDR1 corresponds to SGHTA and CDR2 to FQGNSA. Counted from cysteine to phenylalanine, this CDR3 has 16 amino acids. Kept here is only the CDR3 DNA, which spans 48 bases and is read in frame from base 1. The junction shows trimming of 1 base on V and 5 bases on J, and the gene matches do not reach 9 bases of it. Set within a cohort of healthcare workers in London, UK, this nested case-control study involved weekly PCR testing of nasopharyngeal swabs along with blood sampling. Healthcare workers were enrolled in the week of the UK lockdown, from 23 to 31 March 2020, and were followed every week for up to roughly 15 weeks. As for this clonotype: This clone's antigen is unknown. Base qualities were left out, and no much larger clone turns up one base away.

The sequence was collected from an adult who was a healthcare worker with PCR-confirmed SARS-CoV-2 infection or an uninfected control (not recorded which). Sequencing was done on a sample of whole blood. The sequence is built from TRBV7-2 and TRBJ1-2; TRBD1 matches 8 bases in the middle. The DNA sequence is given as TGTGCCAGCAGCTTAGAAGGGGGTAGGACAGGGTATGGCTACACCTTC. It translates as CASSLEGGRTGYGYTF. Where the CDR3 stops, the reference TRBV7-2 and TRBJ1-2 genes take over; the full variable domain is GAGVSQSPSNKVTEKGKDVELRCDPISGHTALYWYRQSLGQGLEFLIYFQGNSAPDKSGLPSDRFSAERTGGSVSTLTIQRTQQEDSAVYLCASSLEGGRTGYGYTFGSGTRLTVV.